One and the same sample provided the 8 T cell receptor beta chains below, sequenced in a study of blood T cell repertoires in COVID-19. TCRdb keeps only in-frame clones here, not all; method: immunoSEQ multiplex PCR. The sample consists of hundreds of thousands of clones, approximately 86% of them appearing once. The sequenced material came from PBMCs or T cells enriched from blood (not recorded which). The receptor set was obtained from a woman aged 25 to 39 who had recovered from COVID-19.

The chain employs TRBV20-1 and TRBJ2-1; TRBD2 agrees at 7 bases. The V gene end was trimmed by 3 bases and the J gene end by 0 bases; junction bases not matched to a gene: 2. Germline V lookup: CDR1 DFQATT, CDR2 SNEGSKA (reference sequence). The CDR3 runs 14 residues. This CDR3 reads CSASGGSSYNEQFF. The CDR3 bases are TGCAGTGCTAGTGGCGGGAGCTCCTACAATGAGCAGTTCTTC.

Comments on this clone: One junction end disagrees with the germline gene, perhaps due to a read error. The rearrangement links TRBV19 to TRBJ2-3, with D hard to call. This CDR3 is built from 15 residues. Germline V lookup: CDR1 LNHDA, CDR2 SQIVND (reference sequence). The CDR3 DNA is TGTGCCAGTAGTATAGTCGGCGGCGGCACGGATACGCAGTATTTT. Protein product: CASSIVGGGTDTQYF.

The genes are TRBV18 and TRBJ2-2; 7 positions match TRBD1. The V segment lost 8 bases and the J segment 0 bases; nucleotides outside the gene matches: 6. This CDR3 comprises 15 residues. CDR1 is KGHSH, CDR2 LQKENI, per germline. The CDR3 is CASPSQGANTGELFF. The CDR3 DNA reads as TGTGCCAGCCCAAGTCAGGGGGCGAACACCGGGGAGCTGTTTTTT.

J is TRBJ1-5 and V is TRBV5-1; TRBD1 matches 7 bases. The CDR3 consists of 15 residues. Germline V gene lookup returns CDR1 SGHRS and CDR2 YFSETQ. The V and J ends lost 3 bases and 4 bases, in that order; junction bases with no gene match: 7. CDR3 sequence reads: CASSYTTGTNQPQHF. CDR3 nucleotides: TGCGCCAGCAGCTATACGACAGGGACAAATCAGCCCCAGCATTTT.

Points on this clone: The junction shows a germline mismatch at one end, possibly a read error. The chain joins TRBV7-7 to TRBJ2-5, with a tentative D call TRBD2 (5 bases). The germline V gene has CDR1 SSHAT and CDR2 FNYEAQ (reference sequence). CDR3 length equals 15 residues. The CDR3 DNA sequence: TGTGCTAGCAGCTTAGACGAGGGCCCGTGGGAGACCCAGTACTTC. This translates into CASSLDEGPWETQYF.

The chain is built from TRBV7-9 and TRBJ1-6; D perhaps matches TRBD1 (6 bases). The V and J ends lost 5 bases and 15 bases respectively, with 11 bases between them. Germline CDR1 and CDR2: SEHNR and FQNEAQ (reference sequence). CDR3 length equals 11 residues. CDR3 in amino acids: CASSDRDNLHF. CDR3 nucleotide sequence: TGTGCCAGCAGCGACCGGGACAACCTCCACTTT.

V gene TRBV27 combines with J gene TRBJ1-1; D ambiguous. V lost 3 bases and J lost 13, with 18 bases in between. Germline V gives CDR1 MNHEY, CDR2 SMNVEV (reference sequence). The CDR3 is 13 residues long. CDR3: CASSFPTSMKFFF. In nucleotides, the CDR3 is TGTGCCAGCAGTTTCCCCACGTCTATGAAGTTTTTCTTT.

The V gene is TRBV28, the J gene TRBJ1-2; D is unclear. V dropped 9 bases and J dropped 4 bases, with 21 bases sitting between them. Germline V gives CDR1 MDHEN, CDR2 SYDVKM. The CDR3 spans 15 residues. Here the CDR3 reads CASRAYEPDSYGYTF. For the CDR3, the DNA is TGTGCCAGTAGAGCCTACGAACCAGACTCCTATGGCTACACCTTC.